This T cell receptor (beta chain) was found in a study of cytomegalovirus exposure and HLA in healthy donors (dated by TCRdb to the late 2010s). Study-level background: The roughly 700 repertoires of the first cohort and the roughly 120 validation repertoires were produced on the same platform, according to a later analysis. To predict cytomegalovirus infection status, the study brought together high-throughput TCR immunosequencing, statistical association of individual TCRs with disease status, and machine learning. The aim of the study was to test whether cataloging public T cell receptors could identify signatures of past pathogen exposure. Besides the first cohort of under 700 subjects, a separate validation cohort made up of over a hundred different subjects was used. Study-level results and caveats: The authors suggested that the approach could potentially be extended to other disease states and immunological phenotypes. In a later analysis, TCRs clustered in the first cohort were found to also tend to co-occur in the roughly 120 validation repertoires, with approximately 94% of cluster scores above 0. All 120 or so repertoires were used to score co-occurrence in the validation cohort in a later analysis, because that analysis had no HLA typing for the cohort. A total of 150 to 200 TCR beta chains were listed by the study as associated with cytomegalovirus. The classifier was reported to diagnose cytomegalovirus status with high specificity and sensitivity in both the original and validation cohorts. Three of the identified cytomegalovirus-associated TCR beta chains were confirmed in vitro to be specific for cytomegalovirus antigens. Most TCR sequences were observed very rarely across donors, whereas some public TCRs were present in many individuals.

The donors belonged to the validation cohort of approximately 130 subjects, which was separate from the approximately 660-subject first cohort. Trimming at the junction amounts to 5 bases on V and 7 bases on J, and the germline ends lie 14 bases apart. The CDR3 goes from the cysteine to the phenylalanine over 13 residues. Only CDR3 DNA is held: 39 bases, read in frame from base 1. Reading the germline V gene gives CDR1 SGHTA and CDR2 FQGNSA. The library came from the immunoSEQ multiplex PCR assay. As for how the authors treated the data: A statistical classification framework was built to diagnose cytomegalovirus status from the catalog of TCR beta chain sequences. Not all clones reach the TCRdb copy of this immuneACCESS table, which keeps in-frame sequences only. Checked studies attribute under half of the gap to unresolved V genes and leave the rest unexplained. From that table come the V and J calls and clone size; the DNA was used to work out D and trimming. This sample holds 150,000 or so clones; around nine tenths were observed only once. The ten largest clonotypes hold approximately 2.5% of the sample.

There are a few counts of this clone. Its target antigen remains unknown. No base qualities exist here, and no much larger clone lies one base off it. The sequenced sample consisted of PBMCs. This chain joins TRBV7-2 to TRBJ1-2; no D gene is confidently identified. This receptor was identified in a man younger than 35 in good health and CMV-seropositive. The CDR3 has the sequence CASSPSGSAGYTF. The DNA is as follows: TGTGCCAGCAGCCCCAGCGGGTCCGCTGGCTACACCTTC. Outside the CDR3, residues come from the reference TRBV7-2 and TRBJ1-2 proteins, so the full variable domain is: GAGVSQSPSNKVTEKGKDVELRCDPISGHTALYWYRQSLGQGLEFLIYFQGNSAPDKSGLPSDRFSAERTGGSVSTLTIQRTQQEDSAVYLCASSPSGSAGYTFGSGTRLTVV.